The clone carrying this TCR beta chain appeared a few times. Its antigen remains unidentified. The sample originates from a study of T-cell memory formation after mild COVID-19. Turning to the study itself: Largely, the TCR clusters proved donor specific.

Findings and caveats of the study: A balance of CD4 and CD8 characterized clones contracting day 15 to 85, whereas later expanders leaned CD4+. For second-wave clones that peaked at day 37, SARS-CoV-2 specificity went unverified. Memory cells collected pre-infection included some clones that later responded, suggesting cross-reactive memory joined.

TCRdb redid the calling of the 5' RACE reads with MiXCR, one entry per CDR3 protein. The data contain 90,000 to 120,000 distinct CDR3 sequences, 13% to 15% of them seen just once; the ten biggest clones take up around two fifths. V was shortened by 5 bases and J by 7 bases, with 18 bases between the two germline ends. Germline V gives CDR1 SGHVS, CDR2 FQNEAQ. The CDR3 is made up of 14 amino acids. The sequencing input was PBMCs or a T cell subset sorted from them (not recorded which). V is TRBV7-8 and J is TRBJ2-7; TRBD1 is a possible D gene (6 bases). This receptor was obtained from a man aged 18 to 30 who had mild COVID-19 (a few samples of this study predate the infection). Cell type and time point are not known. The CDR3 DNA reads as TGTGCCAGCAGCCAGGGGTTTCAGGGTTGGGAGCAGTACGTC. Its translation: CASSQGFQGWEQYV.